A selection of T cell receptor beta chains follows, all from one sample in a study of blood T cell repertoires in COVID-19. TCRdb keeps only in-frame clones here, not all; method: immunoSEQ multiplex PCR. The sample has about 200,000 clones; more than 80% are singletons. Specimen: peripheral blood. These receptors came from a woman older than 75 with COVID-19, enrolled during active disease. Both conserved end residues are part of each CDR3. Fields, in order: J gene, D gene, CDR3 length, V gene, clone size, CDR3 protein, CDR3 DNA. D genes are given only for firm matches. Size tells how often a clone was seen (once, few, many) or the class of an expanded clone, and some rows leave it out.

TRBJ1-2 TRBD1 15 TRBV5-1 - CASSQSRQGGGGYTF TGCGCCAGCAGTCAATCTCGACAGGGGGGAGGTGGCTACACCTTC
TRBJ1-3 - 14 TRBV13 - CASSPQLAGNTIYF TGTGCCAGCAGCCCTCAACTCGCTGGAAACACCATATATTTT
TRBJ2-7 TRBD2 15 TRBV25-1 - CASSGWTSGFRGQYF TGTGCCAGCAGTGGGTGGACTAGCGGGTTCCGCGGGCAGTACTTC
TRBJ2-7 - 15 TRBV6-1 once CASSEGATGSDEQYF TGTGCCAGCAGTGAAGGTGCAACAGGATCTGACGAGCAGTACTTC
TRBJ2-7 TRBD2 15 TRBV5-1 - CASSITSGSFGEQYF TGCGCCAGCAGCATAACTAGCGGGAGTTTCGGCGAGCAGTACTTC
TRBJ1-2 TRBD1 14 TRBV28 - CASIPGQGARGYTF TGTGCCAGCATCCCGGGACAGGGGGCGCGAGGCTACACCTTC
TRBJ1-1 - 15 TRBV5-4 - CASSFKKQGNTEAFF TGTGCCAGCAGCTTCAAGAAACAGGGGAACACTGAAGCTTTCTTT
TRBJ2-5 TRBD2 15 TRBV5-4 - CASSLGLAGEETQYF TGTGCCAGCAGCTTAGGACTAGCGGGGGAAGAGACCCAGTACTTC
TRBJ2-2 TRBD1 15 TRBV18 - CASSPGQANTGELFF TGTGCCAGCTCACCGGGACAGGCGAACACCGGGGAGCTGTTTTTT
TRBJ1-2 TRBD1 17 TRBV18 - CASSLGRTGPVVYGYTF TGTGCCAGCTCACTGGGACGGACAGGGCCAGTCGTCTATGGCTACACCTTC
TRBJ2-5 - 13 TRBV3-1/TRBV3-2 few CASSRGLKETQYF TGTGCCAGCAGCCGCGGGCTAAAAGAGACCCAGTACTTC